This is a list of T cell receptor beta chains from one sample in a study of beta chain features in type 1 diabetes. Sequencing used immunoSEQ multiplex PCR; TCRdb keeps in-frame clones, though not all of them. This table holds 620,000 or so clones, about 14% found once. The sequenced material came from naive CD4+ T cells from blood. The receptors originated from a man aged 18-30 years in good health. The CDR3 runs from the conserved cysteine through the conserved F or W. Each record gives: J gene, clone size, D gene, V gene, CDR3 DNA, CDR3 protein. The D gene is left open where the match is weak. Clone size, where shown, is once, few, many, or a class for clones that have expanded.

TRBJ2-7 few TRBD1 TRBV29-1 TGCAGCGTTCGACAGGGTACCAACGAGCAGTACTTC CSVRQGTNEQYF
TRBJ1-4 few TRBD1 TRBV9 TGTGCCAGCAGCCCAGGACAGGGTTTCAGCGTGGCTAATGAAAAACTGTTTTTT CASSPGQGFSVANEKLFF
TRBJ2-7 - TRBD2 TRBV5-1 TGCGCCAGCAGCTTGGCCGGGGGGAGCTCCTACGAGCAGTACTTC CASSLAGGSSYEQYF
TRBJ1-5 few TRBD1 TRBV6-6 TGTGCCAGCAGTCGGGACAGGGGGAGCAATCAGCCCCAGCATTTT CASSRDRGSNQPQHF
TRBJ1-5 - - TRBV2 TGTGCCAGCAGTGGCTTAACACCCCAGCATTTT CASSGLTPQHF
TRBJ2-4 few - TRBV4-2 TGTGCCAGCAGCGGGGCTGCAGCCAAAAACATTCAGTACTTC CASSGAAAKNIQYF
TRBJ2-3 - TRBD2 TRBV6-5 TGTGCCAGCAGTTACTCGAGCGGGAGGGTTGCAGATACGCAGTATTTT CASSYSSGRVADTQYF
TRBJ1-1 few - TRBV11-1 TGTGCCAGCAGCTTTACGGGGAACCCTGAAGCTTTCTTT CASSFTGNPEAFF
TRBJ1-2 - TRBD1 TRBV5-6 TGTGCCAGCAGCCCGGGGACAGGGACCGGCTACTCCTTC CASSPGTGTGYSF
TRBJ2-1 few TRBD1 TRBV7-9 TGTGCCAGCAGCTACGAGGACAGGCCCAACTACAATGAGCAGTTCTTC CASSYEDRPNYNEQFF
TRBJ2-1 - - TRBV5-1 TGCGCCAGCAGCTCTGGGCAGCACTACAATGAGCAGTTCTTC CASSSGQHYNEQFF
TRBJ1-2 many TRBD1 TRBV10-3 TGTGCCATCAGTGATGTCACGGGACAGGGATCGGGCTACACCTTC CAISDVTGQGSGYTF
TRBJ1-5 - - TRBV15 TGTGCCACCAGCAGAGATTGGTACCCCGGGCAGCCCCAGCATTTT CATSRDWYPGQPQHF
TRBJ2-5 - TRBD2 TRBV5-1 TGCGCCAGCAGCTTAGCTGCGGGGGGGCCAGAGACCCAGTACTTC CASSLAAGGPETQYF
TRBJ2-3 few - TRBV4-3 TGCGCCAGCAGCCAAGTTGGCGAGGGTATAGCAGATACGCAGTATTTT CASSQVGEGIADTQYF
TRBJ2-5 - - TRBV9 TGTGCCAGCAGCGTAGCCCCCCAGACCCACCAAGAGACCCAGTACTTC CASSVAPQTHQETQYF
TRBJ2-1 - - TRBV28 TGTGCCAGCAGTTCCGGGAATGAGCAGTTCTTC CASSSGNEQFF
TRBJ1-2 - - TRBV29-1 TGCAGCGGTTTCGGTTTTCGGTATGGCTACACCTTC CSGFGFRYGYTF
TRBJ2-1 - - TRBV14 TGTGCCAGCAGCCAAGAACGGGGAAGGTACAATGAGCAGTTCTTC CASSQERGRYNEQFF
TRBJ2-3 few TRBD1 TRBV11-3 TGTGCCAGCAGCCGTGGACAGGGACGCACAGATACGCAGTATTTT CASSRGQGRTDTQYF
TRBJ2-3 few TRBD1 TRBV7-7 TGTGCTAGCAGCTTGGACAGGGCTAGCACAGATACGCAGTATTTT CASSLDRASTDTQYF
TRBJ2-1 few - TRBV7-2 TGTGCCAGCAGCCTAGGCGGCGGTAAGGCCAATGAGCAGTTCTTC CASSLGGGKANEQFF
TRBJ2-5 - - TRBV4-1 TGCGCCAGCAGCCAAGTTATAAGGGACACGGTAGGCCAGTACTTC CASSQVIRDTVGQYF
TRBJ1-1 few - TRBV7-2 TGTGCCAGCAGCCCTGTAATGCAATGGGACACTGAAGCTTTCTTT CASSPVMQWDTEAFF
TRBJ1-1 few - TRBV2 TGTGCCAGCAGTGGAGGATCAACTGAAGCTTTCTTT CASSGGSTEAFF
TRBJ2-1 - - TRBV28 TGTGCCAGCAGTTTTCGAGGGAGAGCCTACAATGAGCAGTTCTTC CASSFRGRAYNEQFF
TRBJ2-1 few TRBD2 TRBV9 TGTGCCAGCAGCGCTCGACCTGGACTAGCGGGACATGAGAAGTTCTTC CASSARPGLAGHEKFF
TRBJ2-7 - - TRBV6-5 TGTGCCTCGACGGGCCCCAGCTCCTACGAGCAGTACTTC CASTGPSSYEQYF
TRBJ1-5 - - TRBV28 TGTGCCAGCAGTCGAGGGGGGGTAGGTCAGCCCCAGCATTTT CASSRGGVGQPQHF
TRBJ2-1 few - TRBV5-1 TGCGCCAGCAGCTTGGGTACCGCCCTCGGGGAGCAGTTCTTC CASSLGTALGEQFF
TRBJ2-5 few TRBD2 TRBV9 TGTGCCTCGACTAGGGAGGGAGGAGAGACCCAGTACTTC CASTREGGETQYF
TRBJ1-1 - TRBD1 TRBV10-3 TGTGCCATCAGTGCTATGACAGGGTTTGACACTGAAGCTTTCTTT CAISAMTGFDTEAFF
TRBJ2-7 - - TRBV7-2 TGTGCCAGCAGCTTGCACGGGGGGCCCTTAACCTCCTACGAGCAGTACTTC CASSLHGGPLTSYEQYF
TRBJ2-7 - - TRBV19 TGTGCCAGTACTCCTATGGTAGGGGCCTACGAGCAGTACTTC CASTPMVGAYEQYF
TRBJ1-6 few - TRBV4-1 TGCGCCAGCAGCCAAGAAGTCAGCTCACCCCTCCACTTT CASSQEVSSPLHF
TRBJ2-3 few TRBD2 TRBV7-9 TGTGCCAGCATGAAGACAGCGGGGGGTCTTAGCACAGATACGCAGTATTTT CASMKTAGGLSTDTQYF
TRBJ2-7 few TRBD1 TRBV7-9 TGTGCCAGCAGCTTCCGGGACAGGATGTACGAGCAGTACTTC CASSFRDRMYEQYF
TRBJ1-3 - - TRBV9 TGTGCCAGCAGCGTAGGTGGGAGTTTTCTCGGAAACACCATATATTTT CASSVGGSFLGNTIYF
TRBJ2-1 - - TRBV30 TGTGCCTGGATCAGACTAGGGGCCTACAATGAGCAGTTCTTC CAWIRLGAYNEQFF
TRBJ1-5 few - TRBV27 TGTGCCAGCACCCCTAAGGCGGGACCTTTTAGCAATCAGCCCCAGCATTTT CASTPKAGPFSNQPQHF
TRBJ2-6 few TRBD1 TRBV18 TGTGCCAGCTCACCTTTGACAGGGGGTTACTCTGGGGCCAACGTCCTGACTTTC CASSPLTGGYSGANVLTF
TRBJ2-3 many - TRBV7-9 TGTGCCAGCAGCGACACAGATACGCAGTATTTT CASSDTDTQYF
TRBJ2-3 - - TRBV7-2 TGTGCCAGCAGCTTTAGGGTTCGAGGCACAGATACGCAGTATTTT CASSFRVRGTDTQYF
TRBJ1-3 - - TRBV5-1 TGCGCCAGCAGCTTGGATGACACCCGTAACACCATATATTTT CASSLDDTRNTIYF
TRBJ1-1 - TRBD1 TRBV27 TGTGCCAGCAGTTTAGTGGGTGGGACAGGGAGGACTGAAGCTTTCTTT CASSLVGGTGRTEAFF
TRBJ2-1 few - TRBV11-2 TGTGCCAGCAGCTTAGTCCAGGGCCGGGGAAACAATGAGCAGTTCTTC CASSLVQGRGNNEQFF
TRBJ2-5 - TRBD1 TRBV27 TGTGCCAGCAGACCACGCCGGACAGGCAAAGAGACCCAGTACTTC CASRPRRTGKETQYF
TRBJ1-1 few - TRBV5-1 TGCGCCAGCAGCTTGGGGGACGTTCGGGACACTGAAGCTTTCTTT CASSLGDVRDTEAFF
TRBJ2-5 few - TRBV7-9 TGCGCCAGCAGCCCAGACCCGCAGACGGAGACCCAGTACTTC CASSPDPQTETQYF
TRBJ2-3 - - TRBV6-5 TGTGCCAGCAGGTTACAGGGCGCAGATACGCAGTATTTT CASRLQGADTQYF
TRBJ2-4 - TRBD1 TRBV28 TGTGCCAGCAGGCCACAGGGGCTCCTAGCCAAAAACATTCAGTACTTC CASRPQGLLAKNIQYF
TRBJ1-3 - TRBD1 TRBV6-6 TGTGCCAGCAGTTGGGGACAGGGCAACACCATATATTTT CASSWGQGNTIYF
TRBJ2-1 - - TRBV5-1 TGCGCCAGCAGCTTACAGGGCAATGAGCAGTTCTTC CASSLQGNEQFF
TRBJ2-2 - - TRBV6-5 TGTGCCAGCAGTTGGCACACCGGGGAGCTGTTTTTT CASSWHTGELFF
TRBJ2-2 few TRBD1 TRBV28 TGTGCCAGCAGTCCGGGACAGGGGGCTCGGACCGGGGAGCTGTTTTTT CASSPGQGARTGELFF
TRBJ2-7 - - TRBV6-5 TGTGCCAGCAGTTACCCGGGTCGCGACGAGCAGTACTTC CASSYPGRDEQYF
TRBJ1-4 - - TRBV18 TGTGCCAGCTCACCAGAGGCCCCAGGGGCAAATGAAAAACTGTTTTTT CASSPEAPGANEKLFF
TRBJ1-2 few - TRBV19 TGTGCCAGTAGTATCCAGGGATTACGGAATGGCTACACCTTC CASSIQGLRNGYTF
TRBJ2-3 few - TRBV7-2 TGTGCCAGCAGCTCTAATGGGCCAGTGGGAGATACGCAGTATTTT CASSSNGPVGDTQYF